Presented here are 13 T cell receptor beta chains from one specimen sequenced in a study of tumor-infiltrating lymphocytes in glioblastoma multiforme. TCRB libraries came from RNA via three nested multiplex PCR rounds. TCRdb called the multiplex PCR reads again in MiXCR, with one record for every CDR3 protein. The data hold 10,000 to 15,000 distinct CDR3 sequences, with almost 65% observed a single time. Sequenced input: brain tumor tissue. All receptors come from a male donor with glioblastoma.

To note about this clonotype: An end of the junction differs from the germline gene, which may be a read error. This chain uses TRBV6-5 with TRBJ1-2; no reliable D call. The germline CDR1 and CDR2 sequences are MNHEY and SVGAGI. The CDR3 is 13 amino acids. The CDR3 DNA reads as TGTGCCAGCAGCTCTGGGTTGGACTATGGCTGCACCTTC. Residues: CASSSGLDYGCTF.

Concerning this clonotype: Relative to the germline gene, one junction end is altered; a read error may explain this. The CDR3 DNA reads TGTGCCATCAGTGAGCTGGCTAGCGGCTACAATGACCAGTTCTTC. Translation gives CAISELASGYNDQFF. The chain is built from TRBV10-3 and TRBJ2-1, with 7 positions matching TRBD2. The CDR3 contains 15 residues. Germline CDR1 and CDR2: ENHRY and SYGVKD.

V usage is TRBV5-4 and J usage is TRBJ1-4, with D possibly matching TRBD1 (5 bases). The CDR3 is 15 residues long. Germline CDR1 is SGHNT and CDR2 is YYREEE (reference sequence). With 4 bases removed from V and 5 bases from J, the gap between germline ends came to 15 bases. Here the CDR3 reads CASSTSMGVNEKLFF. CDR3 in DNA: TGTGCCAGCAGCACCTCCATGGGGGTAAATGAAAAACTGTTTTTT.

The table lists this clonotype with many counts. V usage is TRBV2 and J usage is TRBJ1-1; no clear D. CDR1 is SNHLY and CDR2 is FYNNEI in the germline V gene. V lost 3 bases and J 1 base, leaving 6 bases between the germline ends. CDR3 length equals 13 residues. The CDR3 DNA is TGTGCCAGCAGTGACAACTCGAACACTGAAGCTTTCTTT. This gives the protein CASSDNSNTEAFF.

Concerning this clonotype: Here the CDR3 omits its conserved ending phenylalanine or tryptophan, so a read error is the likely source. CDR3 DNA sequence: TGTGCCATCAGTGAGATGGGACAGGAGCAGTACTGC. Encoded protein: CAISEMGQEQYC. The chain employs TRBV10-3 and TRBJ2-7; 7 bases are a match to TRBD1. J was trimmed by 7 bases and V by 2 bases; bases with no gene match: 2. The CDR3 is 12 amino acids. Germline CDR1 reads ENHRY; CDR2 reads SYGVKD.

V is TRBV6-1 and J is TRBJ2-7; D gene uncertain. The CDR3 is 13 amino acids. Trimming stripped 6 bases from V and 2 bases from J, with 11 bases between. Looked up from germline, CDR1 is MNHNS and CDR2 is SASEGT. CDR3 DNA sequence: TGTGCCAGCAGGGAAAGGGATACCTACGAGCAGTACTTC. Protein sequence: CASRERDTYEQYF.

The DNA of the CDR3 is TGTGCCAGCAGCTTCGGAATAGAAGAGACCCAGTACTTC. As protein: CASSFGIEETQYF. V usage is TRBV12-3 or TRBV12-4 and J usage is TRBJ2-5; D call uncertain. V gave up 6 bases and J gave up 3 bases, with 11 bases separating them. The CDR3 has 13 amino acids.

V is TRBV5-4 and J is TRBJ1-1; 7 bases are a match to TRBD1. CDR3 length: 14 amino acids. V lost 9 bases and J lost 6; bases outside the gene matches: 14. Germline values: CDR1 SGHNT, CDR2 YYREEE (reference sequence). The CDR3, as DNA: TGTGCCAACCGGGATAGGGGGCTAGTTCCTGAAGCTTTCTTT. It specifies CANRDRGLVPEAFF.

This sequence joins TRBV6-5 and TRBJ1-5; no clear D gene. Trimming cost V 3 bases and J 4 bases, with 7 bases left between them. The CDR3 sequence is 13 residues long. The germline V gene has CDR1 MNHEY and CDR2 SVGAGI. DNA of the CDR3: TGTGCCAGCAGTTATATGGGTAATCAGCCCCAGCATTTT. It encodes CASSYMGNQPQHF.

This clonotype was recorded only once. The chain employs TRBV5-6 and TRBJ1-6; tentatively, D is TRBD1 (5 bases). Germline V gene data show CDR1 as SGHDT and CDR2 as YYEEEE. The CDR3 runs to 17 residues. V was clipped by 4 bases and J by 7 bases, with 21 bases between them. The chain's CDR3 is CASSLGMPGGLNSPLHF. The CDR3, as DNA: TGTGCCAGCAGCCTTGGGATGCCCGGGGGTCTAAATTCACCCCTCCACTTT.

The chain uses TRBV11-3 and TRBJ1-2; TRBD1 aligns across 9 bases. The V gene end was trimmed by 5 bases and the J gene end by 4 bases; junction bases not matched to a gene: 5. CDR3 length: 14 residues. Germline-derived CDR1 and CDR2 are SGHNT and YENEEA. CDR3 nucleotides: TGTGCCAGCAGCCTTGGACAGGGGTTCTATGGCTACACCTTC. Encoded protein: CASSLGQGFYGYTF. Looking up the rest from reference TRBV11-3 and TRBJ1-2 gives the full variable domain: EAGVVQSPRYKIIEKKQPVAFWCNPISGHNTLYWYLQNLGQGPELLIRYENEEAVDDSQLPKDRFSAERLKGVDSTLKIQPAELGDSAVYLCASSLGQGFYGYTFGSGTRLTVV.

As to this clonotype: A much larger clone lies a single base off, so this may be a read error. The genes are TRBV5-1 and TRBJ2-3; D gene uncertain. This CDR3 is built from 11 residues. The V gene's germline CDR1 is SGHRS and CDR2 YFSETQ. The CDR3 DNA follows: TGCGCCAGAAGCTTTGGAGATACGCAGTATTTT. Translation: CARSFGDTQYF.

This clonotype was counted a few times. A much bigger clone sits one base away, suggesting this may be a read error. V is TRBV6-1 and J is TRBJ2-2, with D perhaps matching TRBD1 or TRBD2 (5 bases each). Germline V gene sequence: CDR1 MNHNS, CDR2 SASEGT. This CDR3 region has 14 residues. The CDR3 sequence is CAGRMGETTGELFF. The CDR3, as DNA: TGTGCCGGCAGGATGGGGGAGACCACCGGGGAGCTGTTTTTT.